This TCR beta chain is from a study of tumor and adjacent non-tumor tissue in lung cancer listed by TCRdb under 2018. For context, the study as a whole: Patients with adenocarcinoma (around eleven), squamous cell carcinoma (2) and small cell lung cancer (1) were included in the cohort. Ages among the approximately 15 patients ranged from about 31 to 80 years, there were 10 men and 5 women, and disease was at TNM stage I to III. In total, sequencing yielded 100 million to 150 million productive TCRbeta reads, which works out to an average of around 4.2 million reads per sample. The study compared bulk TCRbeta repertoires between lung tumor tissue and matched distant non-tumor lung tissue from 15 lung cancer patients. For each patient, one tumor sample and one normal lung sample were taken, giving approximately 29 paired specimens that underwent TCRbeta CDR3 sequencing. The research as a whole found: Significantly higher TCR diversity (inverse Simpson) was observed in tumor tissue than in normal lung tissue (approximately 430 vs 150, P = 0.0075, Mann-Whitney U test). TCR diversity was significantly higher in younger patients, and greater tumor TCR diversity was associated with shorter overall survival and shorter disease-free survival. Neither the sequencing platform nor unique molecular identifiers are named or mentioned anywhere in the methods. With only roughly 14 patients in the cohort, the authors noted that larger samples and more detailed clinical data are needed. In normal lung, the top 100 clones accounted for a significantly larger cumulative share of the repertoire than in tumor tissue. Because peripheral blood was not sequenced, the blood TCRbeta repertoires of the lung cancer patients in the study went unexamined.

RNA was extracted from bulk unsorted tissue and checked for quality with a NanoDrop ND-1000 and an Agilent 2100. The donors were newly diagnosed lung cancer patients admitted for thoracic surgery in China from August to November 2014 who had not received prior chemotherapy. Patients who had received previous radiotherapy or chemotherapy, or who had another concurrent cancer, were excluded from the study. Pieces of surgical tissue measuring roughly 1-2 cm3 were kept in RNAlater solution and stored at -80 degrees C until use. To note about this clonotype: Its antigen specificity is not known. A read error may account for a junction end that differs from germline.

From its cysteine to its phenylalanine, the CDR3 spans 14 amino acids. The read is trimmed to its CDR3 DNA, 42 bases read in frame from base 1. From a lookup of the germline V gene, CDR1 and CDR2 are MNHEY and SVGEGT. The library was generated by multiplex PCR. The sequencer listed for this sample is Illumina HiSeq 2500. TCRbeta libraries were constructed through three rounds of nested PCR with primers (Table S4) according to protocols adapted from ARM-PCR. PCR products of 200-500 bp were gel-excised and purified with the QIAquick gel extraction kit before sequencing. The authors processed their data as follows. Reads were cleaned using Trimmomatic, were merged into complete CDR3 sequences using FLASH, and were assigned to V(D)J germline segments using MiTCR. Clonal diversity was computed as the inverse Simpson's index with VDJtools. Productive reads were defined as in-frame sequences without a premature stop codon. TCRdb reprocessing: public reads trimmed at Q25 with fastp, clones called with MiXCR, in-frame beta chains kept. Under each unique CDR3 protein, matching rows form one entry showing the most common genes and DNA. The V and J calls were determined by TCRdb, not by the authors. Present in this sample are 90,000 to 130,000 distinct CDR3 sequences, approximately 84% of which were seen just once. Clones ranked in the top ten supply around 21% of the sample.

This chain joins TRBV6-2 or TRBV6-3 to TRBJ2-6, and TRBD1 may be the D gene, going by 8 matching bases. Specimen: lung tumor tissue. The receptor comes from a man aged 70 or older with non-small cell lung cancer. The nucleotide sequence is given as TGTGCCAGCAGTACAGGGGGAGGGGTCAACGTCTTGACTTTC. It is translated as CASSTGGGVNVLTF.